Each of the 5 T cell receptor beta chains below was sequenced from the same sample in a study of blood T cell repertoires in COVID-19. Some clones are missing from TCRdb's copy, which holds only in-frame ones; the method was immunoSEQ multiplex PCR. Among fewer than 200,000 clones listed, almost 85% were seen once. The source material was peripheral blood. Receptors originate from a man between 35 and 55 years old who had recovered from COVID-19.

The J gene is TRBJ2-1, the V gene TRBV24-1; TRBD2 matches 7 bases. Trimming removed 2 bases from V and 2 bases from J; junction bases left unmatched: 5. Germline-derived CDR1 and CDR2 are KGHDR and SFDVKD. The CDR3 contains 16 residues. DNA of the CDR3: TGTGCCACCAGTGATTCTGGGAGCGGGACCTACAATGAGCAGTTCTTC. Protein sequence: CATSDSGSGTYNEQFF.

V usage is TRBV4-3 and J usage is TRBJ1-5, with D hard to call. This CDR3 has 14 residues. V dropped 4 bases and J dropped 4 bases, with 11 bases sitting between them. CDR1 LGHNA and CDR2 YSLEER come from the germline V gene. The DNA of the CDR3 is TGCGCCAGCAGCCTGGCCGGGGTTAATCAGCCCCAGCATTTT. This gives the protein CASSLAGVNQPQHF.

The J gene is TRBJ2-1, the V gene TRBV15; no clear D gene. This CDR3 contains 12 residues. Germline CDR1 reads LNHNV; CDR2 reads YYDKDF (reference sequence). V lost 5 bases to trimming and J lost 5 bases, with 7 bases between them. As DNA, the CDR3 is TGTGCCACCAGCTACTCGGACAATGAGCAGTTCTTC. It translates to CATSYSDNEQFF.

The chain couples TRBV19 to TRBJ1-3, with D uncertain. Trimming stripped 4 bases from V and 3 bases from J, with 19 bases between. Germline CDR1 is LNHDA and CDR2 is SQIVND (reference sequence). The CDR3 spans 17 residues. In DNA, the CDR3 is TGTGCCAGTAGTAATCCAGAGGAGACGGTGGTTGGAAACACCATATATTTT. It specifies CASSNPEETVVGNTIYF.

This clone was seen just once. This rearrangement joins TRBV5-1 to TRBJ1-1, with D possibly being TRBD1 (5 bases). The CDR3 extends over 12 amino acids. Trimming took 4 bases from V and 8 from J, leaving 12 bases between them. CDR1 and CDR2 from the germline V gene are SGHRS and YFSETQ. The CDR3 nucleotides read TGCGCCAGCAGCGCGGGGCAAGCCGAAGCTTTCTTT. This sequence encodes CASSAGQAEAFF.